Detailed here is one T cell receptor (beta chain). Its specificity is not known. In germline, CDR1 is MDHEN, CDR2 SYDVKM. The ends were cut back, 5 bases at V and 1 base at J, with 18 bases in the middle. The CDR3 sequence is 17 residues long. This sample stems from a study of cytomegalovirus exposure and HLA in healthy donors. Study-wide findings and caveats: Clonal expansion, a later analysis showed, was greater in HLA-associated TCR beta chains than in equally common others. Solely CMV serostatus was available to characterize immune exposure.

This PCR relied on a set of 60 Vbeta primers and 13 Jbeta primers. Only in-frame clones appear in the TCRdb table, and some are missing; sequencing was by immunoSEQ multiplex PCR. This sample carries roughly 120,000 clones, with under 1.3% going to the ten biggest clones. The sequence was collected from a man aged 18 to 29 in good health and CMV-seronegative. The chain employs TRBV28 and TRBJ2-1, with TRBD1 as a possible D gene (7 bases). The sequenced sample consisted of PBMCs. CDR3 sequence (DNA): TGTGCCAGCAGTCCGTTAGGGGCAGGGGGGTCCTACAATGAGCAGTTCTTC. It is translated as CASSPLGAGGSYNEQFF.